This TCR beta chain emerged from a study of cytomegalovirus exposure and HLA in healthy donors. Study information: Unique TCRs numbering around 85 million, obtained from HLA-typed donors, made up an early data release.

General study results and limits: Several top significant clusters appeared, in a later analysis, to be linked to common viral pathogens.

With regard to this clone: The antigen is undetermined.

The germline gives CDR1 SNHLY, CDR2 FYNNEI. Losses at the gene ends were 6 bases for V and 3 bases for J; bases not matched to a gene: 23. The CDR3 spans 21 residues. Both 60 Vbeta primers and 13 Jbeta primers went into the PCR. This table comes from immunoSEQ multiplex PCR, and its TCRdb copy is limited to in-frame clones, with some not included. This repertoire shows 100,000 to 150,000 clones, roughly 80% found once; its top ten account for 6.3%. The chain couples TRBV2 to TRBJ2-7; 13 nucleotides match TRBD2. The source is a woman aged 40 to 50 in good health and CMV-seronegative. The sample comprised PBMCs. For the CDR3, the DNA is TGTGCCAGCAGAGGGGGACAGGGCAAGACGACTAGCGGGAGGACTCACTACGAGCAGTACTTC. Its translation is CASRGGQGKTTSGRTHYEQYF.